This T cell receptor (beta chain) was recorded in a study of blood T cell repertoires in COVID-19. Study in general: Spain, Italy and the United States supplied samples that represented acute and convalescent COVID-19. T cells, B-cell-depleted T cells, or PBMCs provided the cDNA or gDNA that served as material.

Germline CDR1 MDHEN, CDR2 SYDVKM. The V and J ends lost 6 bases and 4 bases, in that order; junction bases with no gene match: 5. The CDR3 runs 13 residues. Per the original data handling: Using reference gene primer amplification, nucleated cell counts were estimated. The repertoire was sequenced with immunoSEQ multiplex PCR; TCRdb's copy has only in-frame clones and lacks some. V, J and clone size are those of that table, while D and trimming were read from the DNA. Of 55,000 or so clones listed, 80% to 90% were seen once; the top ten hold less than 7%. This clone was detected only once. This sequence originates from a man aged 55 to 70 with active or convalescent COVID-19. Material: peripheral blood. This sequence joins TRBV28 and TRBJ1-2; 7 bases fit TRBD1. This CDR3 is CASSSGGIYGYTF. In DNA form, the CDR3 reads TGTGCCAGCAGCTCAGGGGGAATCTATGGCTACACCTTC.